This TCR beta chain was captured by sequencing in a study of T cell repertoires in cytomegalovirus infection (dated by TCRdb to about 2019). With regard to the full study: Peptide stimulations targeted recently identified HLA-C-restricted CMV epitopes, whose presentation resists viral immunomodulation, together with well-studied HLA-B-restricted epitopes. Donor HLA type was relevant to the analysis, because carriage of CMV infection together with the matching HLA type was indicated by public TCR beta signatures.

The data were produced on an Illumina HiSeq 1500. TCRdb reprocessing: public reads trimmed at Q25 with fastp, clones called with MiXCR, in-frame beta chains kept. Duplicate CDR3 protein sequences are folded into a single record with the most common DNA and genes. This sample comprises about 310,000 distinct CDR3 sequences, 20% to 30% of them detected only once. Together, the top ten hold less than 15% of the sample. Study-wide findings and limitations: The ex vivo response was dominated by HLA-C-restricted CMV-specific TCR beta clonotypes, which also provided the single most frequent clonotype in two of eight donors. Carriers of CMV infection plus the relevant HLA type were discriminated by the cumulative frequency of public TCR beta family members in the study cohort and in an independent roughly 320-donor cohort.

Read against the paper, the sample's treatment or condition label means: in vitro stimulation with specific CMV peptide epitopes to enrich CMV-specific T cells. Deletion took 1 base off V and 0 bases off J, with a span of 10 bases between the germline ends. The CDR3 holds 16 amino acids from the cysteine to the phenylalanine. Just CDR3 DNA is preserved here, 48 bases in frame from base 1. The CDR1 and CDR2 encoded by the germline V gene are MGHRA and YSYEKL. This clonotype was picked up many times. It lacks a known antigen. Qualities for individual bases were not recorded, and no much larger clone is one base off.

The chain couples TRBV4-1 to TRBJ2-1; no D gene can be assigned with confidence. Sequencing was performed on cultured PBMCs, taken from culture after CMV antigen stimulation. This TCR was recovered from a human donor in good health (CMV status not recorded). Some clones in this sample may be carry-over from other donors' samples. CDR3 region: CASSQVDLISYNEQFF. The DNA sequence follows: TGCGCCAGCAGCCAAGTTGATCTGATCTCCTACAATGAGCAGTTCTTC.